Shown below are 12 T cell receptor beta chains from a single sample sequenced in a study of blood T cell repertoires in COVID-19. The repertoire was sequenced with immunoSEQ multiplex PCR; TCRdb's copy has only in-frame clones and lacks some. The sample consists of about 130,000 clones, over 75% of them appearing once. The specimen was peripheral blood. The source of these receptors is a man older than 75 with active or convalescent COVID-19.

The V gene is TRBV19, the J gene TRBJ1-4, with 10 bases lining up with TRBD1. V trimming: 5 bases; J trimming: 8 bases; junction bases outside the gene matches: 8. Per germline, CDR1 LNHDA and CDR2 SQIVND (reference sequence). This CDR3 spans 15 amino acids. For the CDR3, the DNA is TGTGCCAGTAGTCCATGGGACAGGGGTGAAGAAAAACTGTTTTTT. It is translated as CASSPWDRGEEKLFF.

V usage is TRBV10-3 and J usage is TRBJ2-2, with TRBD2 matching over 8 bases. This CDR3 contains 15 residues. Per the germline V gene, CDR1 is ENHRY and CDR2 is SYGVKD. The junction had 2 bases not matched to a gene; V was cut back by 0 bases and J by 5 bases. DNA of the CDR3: TGTGCCATCAGTGAGTCGTCGGGGGGGACCGGGGAGCTGTTTTTT. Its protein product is CAISESSGGTGELFF.

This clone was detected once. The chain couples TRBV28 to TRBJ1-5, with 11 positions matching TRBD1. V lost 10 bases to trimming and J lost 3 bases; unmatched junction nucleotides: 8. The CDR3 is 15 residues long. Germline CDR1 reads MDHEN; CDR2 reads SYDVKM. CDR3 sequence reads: CATKGQGVANQPQHF. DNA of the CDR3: TGTGCCACCAAGGGACAGGGGGTCGCCAATCAGCCCCAGCATTTT. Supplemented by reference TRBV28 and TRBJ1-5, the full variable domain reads DVKVTQSSRYLVKRTGEKVFLECVQDMDHENMFWYRQDPGLGLRLIYFSYDVKMKEKGDIPEGYSVSREKKERFSLILESASTNQTSMYLCATKGQGVANQPQHFGDGTRLSIL.

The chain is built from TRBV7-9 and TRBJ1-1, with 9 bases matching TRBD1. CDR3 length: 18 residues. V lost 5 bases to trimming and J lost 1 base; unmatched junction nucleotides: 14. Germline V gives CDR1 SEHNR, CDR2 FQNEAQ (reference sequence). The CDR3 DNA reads TGTGCCAGCAGCCCCCATGTAGGGACAGGGAGGGGGAACACTGAAGCTTTCTTT. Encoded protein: CASSPHVGTGRGNTEAFF.

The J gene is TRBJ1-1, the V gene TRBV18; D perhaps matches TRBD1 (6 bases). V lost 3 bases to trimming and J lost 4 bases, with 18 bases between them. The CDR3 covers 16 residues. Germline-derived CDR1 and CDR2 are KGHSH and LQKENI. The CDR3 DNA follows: TGTGCCAGCTCACCCCCCCGAGGGGCGGGGGCCACTGAAGCTTTCTTT. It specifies CASSPPRGAGATEAFF.

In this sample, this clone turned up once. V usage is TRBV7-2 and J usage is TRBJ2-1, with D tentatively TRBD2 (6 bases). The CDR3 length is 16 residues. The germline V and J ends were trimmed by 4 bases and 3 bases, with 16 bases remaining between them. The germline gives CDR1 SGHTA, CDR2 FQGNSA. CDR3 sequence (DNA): TGTGCCAGCAGCTCACCCCCGGCGGGGTACTACAATGAGCAGTTCTTC. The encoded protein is CASSSPPAGYYNEQFF.

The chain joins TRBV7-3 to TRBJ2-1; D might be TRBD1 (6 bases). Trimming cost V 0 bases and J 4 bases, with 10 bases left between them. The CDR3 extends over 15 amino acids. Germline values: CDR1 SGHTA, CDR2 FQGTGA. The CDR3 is CASSLTGGSYNEQFF. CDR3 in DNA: TGTGCCAGCAGCTTAACTGGGGGCTCTTACAATGAGCAGTTCTTC.

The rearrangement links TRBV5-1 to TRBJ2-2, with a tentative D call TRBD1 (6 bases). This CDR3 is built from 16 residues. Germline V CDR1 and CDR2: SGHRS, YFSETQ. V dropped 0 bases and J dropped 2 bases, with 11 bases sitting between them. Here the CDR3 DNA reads TGCGCCAGCAGCTTGGACGCCAGGGGAAACACCGGGGAGCTGTTTTTT. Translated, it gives CASSLDARGNTGELFF. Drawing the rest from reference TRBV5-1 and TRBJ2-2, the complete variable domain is KAGVTQTPRYLIKTRGQQVTLSCSPISGHRSVSWYQQTPGQGLQFLFEYFSETQRNKGNFPGRFSGRQFSNSRSEMNVSTLELGDSALYLCASSLDARGNTGELFFGEGSRLTVL.

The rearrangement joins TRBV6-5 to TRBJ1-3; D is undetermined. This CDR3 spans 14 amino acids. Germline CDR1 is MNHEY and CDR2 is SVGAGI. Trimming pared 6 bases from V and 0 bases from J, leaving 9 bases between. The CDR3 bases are TGTGCCAGCAGCCCGTCTCGCTCTGGAAACACCATATATTTT. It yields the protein CASSPSRSGNTIYF.

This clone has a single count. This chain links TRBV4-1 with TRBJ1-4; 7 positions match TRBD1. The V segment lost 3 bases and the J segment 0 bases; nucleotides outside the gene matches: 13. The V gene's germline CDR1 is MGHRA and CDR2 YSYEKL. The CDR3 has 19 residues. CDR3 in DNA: TGCGCCAGCAGCCACGCGGACAGGAGGGATTTTGCAACTAATGAAAAACTGTTTTTT. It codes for CASSHADRRDFATNEKLFF.

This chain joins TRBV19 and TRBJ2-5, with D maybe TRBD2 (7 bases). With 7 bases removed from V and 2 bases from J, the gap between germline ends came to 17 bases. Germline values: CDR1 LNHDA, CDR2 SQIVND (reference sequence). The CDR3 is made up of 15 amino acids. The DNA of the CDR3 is TGTGCCAGTAACCCTCAGGGAGGGGGACAAGAGACCCAGTACTTC. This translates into CASNPQGGGQETQYF.

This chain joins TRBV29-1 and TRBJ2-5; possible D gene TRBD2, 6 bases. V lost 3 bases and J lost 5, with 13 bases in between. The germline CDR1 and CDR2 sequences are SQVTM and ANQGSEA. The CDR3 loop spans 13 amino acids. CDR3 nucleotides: TGCAGCGTTGATAGCGGTTCTGGTGAGACCCAGTACTTC. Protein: CSVDSGSGETQYF.